This TCR beta chain is drawn from a study of blood T cell repertoires in COVID-19. TCRdb keeps only in-frame clones here, not all; method: immunoSEQ multiplex PCR. The sample has 70,000 to 95,000 clones; approximately 90% are singletons. Trimming removed 4 bases from V and 5 bases from J; junction bases left unmatched: 29. The CDR3 totals 22 residues. Germline CDR1 MNHEY, CDR2 SMNVEV (reference sequence). The receptor was derived from a man between 50 and 59 years old with COVID-19, enrolled during active disease. The sample was peripheral blood. The chain carries TRBV27 and TRBJ2-7; 10 nucleotides line up with TRBD2. CDR3 sequence reads: CASSSLDRAGISGRYWGNEQYV. Written as DNA, the CDR3 is TGTGCCAGCAGTTCCCTGGACAGGGCAGGTATTAGCGGGAGGTATTGGGGAAACGAGCAGTACGTC.